These 32 T cell receptor beta chains were sequenced from one sample in a study of CD8 T cells in ankylosing spondylitis. TCRdb called the 5' RACE reads again in MiXCR, with one record for every CDR3 protein. This table has roughly 700,000 distinct CDR3 sequences, 15% to 20% appearing once. The antigens of these receptors remain unknown. Study conclusions and caveats: Ankylosing spondylitis blood seemed to carry a telltale TCR beta motif made of under ten highly homologous variants.

The sequenced sample consisted of blood, either unsorted or a sorted T cell fraction (not recorded which). These receptors were collected from a male donor with ankylosing spondylitis.

V usage is TRBV7-9 and J usage is TRBJ2-1; D is unresolved. The CDR3 has 13 residues. V was shortened by 4 bases and J by 8 bases, with 12 bases between the two germline ends. CDR1 is SEHNR and CDR2 is FQNEAQ in the germline V gene (reference sequence). Here the CDR3 reads CASSSSWGHEQFF. CDR3 DNA: TGTGCCAGCAGCTCGTCGTGGGGTCATGAGCAGTTCTTC.

The CDR3 is CASGLEGRGGEQYF. The CDR3 DNA reads TGCGCCAGCGGACTAGAGGGTCGGGGAGGGGAGCAGTACTTC. The J gene is TRBJ2-7, the V gene TRBV5-1; 7 bases match TRBD2. Germline-derived CDR1 and CDR2 are SGHRS and YFSETQ. The J segment lost 7 bases and the V segment lost 7 bases, leaving 14 bases of the junction unmatched. The CDR3 loop spans 14 amino acids.

This clonotype was found a few times. The V call is TRBV7-6, the J call TRBJ2-1; tentatively, D is TRBD2 (7 bases). From germline, CDR1 is SGHVS and CDR2 FNYEAQ. Trimming pared 5 bases from V and 5 bases from J, leaving 19 bases between. The CDR3 sequence is 16 residues long. The CDR3 here is CASSPLGGALNNEQFF. CDR3 bases: TGTGCCAGCAGCCCGCTAGGGGGGGCGCTGAACAATGAGCAGTTCTTC.

The J gene is TRBJ2-7, the V gene TRBV12-3 or TRBV12-4; D unresolved. CDR3 length: 16 amino acids. V lost 4 bases and J 2 bases, leaving 18 bases between the germline ends. DNA for the CDR3: TGTGCCAGCAGTTCGTACGGGCGCCAGGCACCCTACGAGCAGTACTTC. Its protein product is CASSSYGRQAPYEQYF.

The chain carries TRBV12-3 or TRBV12-4 and TRBJ2-1, with 8 bases matching TRBD2. The CDR3 is 15 residues long. Unmatched junction bases numbered 6, after V lost 3 bases and J lost 5 bases. This CDR3 reads CASSFGTSTNNEQFF. CDR3 DNA sequence: TGTGCCAGCAGTTTCGGGACTAGTACAAACAATGAGCAGTTCTTC.

This clonotype was observed a few times. The chain carries TRBV20-1 and TRBJ2-3; 7 bases map to TRBD2. Germline CDR1 and CDR2: DFQATT and SNEGSKA (reference sequence). The CDR3 is 15 residues long. Trimming cost V 5 bases and J 0 bases; bases outside gene matches: 8. CDR3 DNA sequence: TGCAGTGCTCCCAGAGCGGGGACTAGCACAGATACGCAGTATTTT. It yields the protein CSAPRAGTSTDTQYF.

The rearrangement uses TRBV29-1 and TRBJ2-5; 8 nucleotides line up with TRBD2. CDR1 and CDR2 (germline): SQVTM, ANQGSEA. The V gene end was trimmed by 5 bases and the J gene end by 5 bases; junction bases not matched to a gene: 16. CDR3 size: 16 residues. CDR3 nucleotides: TGCAGCGTTTATGGGCCCCTAGCCGCTAGCGGGGAGACCCAGTACTTC. Translation: CSVYGPLAASGETQYF.

This clonotype was recorded a few times. This chain joins TRBV12-3 or TRBV12-4 and TRBJ1-2; 8 bases are shared with TRBD1. Trimming took 7 bases from V and 7 from J; bases not matched to a gene: 5. CDR3 size: 12 residues. CDR3 DNA: TGTGCCAGCACCTCAGGGGGCATTGGCTACACCTTC. Amino acids: CASTSGGIGYTF.

The chain recombines TRBV12-3 or TRBV12-4 with TRBJ1-1; 9 bases align to TRBD1. The CDR3 consists of 14 residues. V shed 6 bases, J shed 6 bases, and the junction held 8 bases outside the gene matches. The CDR3 spells CASRGTGSIAEAFF. The CDR3 bases are TGTGCCAGCAGAGGGACAGGGTCTATCGCTGAAGCTTTCTTT.

V and J are TRBV20-1 and TRBJ2-5; no definite D call. The V end lost 0 bases, the J end lost 1 base, and 9 bases lay between the germline ends. The CDR3 runs 14 residues. CDR1 is DFQATT and CDR2 is SNEGSKA in the germline V gene (reference sequence). In DNA, the CDR3 is TGCAGTGCTAGAGATTGGGCAGTCCAAGAGACCCAGTACTTC. It yields the protein CSARDWAVQETQYF.

This clonotype was detected only a few times. This rearrangement joins TRBV9 to TRBJ1-2, with 10 bases identical to TRBD1. Germline V gives CDR1 SGDLS, CDR2 YYNGEE. The CDR3 consists of 15 residues. Trimming took 3 bases from V and 4 from J; bases not matched to a gene: 6. CDR3 region: CASSAGTGASYGYTF. The CDR3 bases are TGTGCCAGCAGCGCCGGGACAGGGGCCAGCTATGGCTACACCTTC.

This clonotype turned up a few times. The genes are TRBV25-1 and TRBJ1-5, with D tentatively TRBD1 (5 bases). The V end was cut by 5 bases, the J end by 6 bases, with 14 bases between. This CDR3 is built from 14 residues. Germline V gene lookup returns CDR1 MGHDK and CDR2 SYGVNS. This CDR3 reads CASSMTGLGQPQHF. DNA for the CDR3: TGTGCCAGCAGTATGACGGGGCTTGGTCAGCCCCAGCATTTT.

The gene calls are TRBV2 and TRBJ2-5; tentatively, D is TRBD2 (6 bases). Germline V lookup: CDR1 SNHLY, CDR2 FYNNEI. V was clipped by 9 bases and J by 0 bases, with 11 bases between them. This CDR3 has 13 amino acids. The CDR3 nucleotides read TGTGCCAGACTAGCCCTACACCAAGAGACCCAGTACTTC. Protein product: CARLALHQETQYF.

This clonotype was observed a handful of times. This chain connects TRBV6-2 or TRBV6-3 to TRBJ2-1; tentatively, D is TRBD1 (6 bases). Trimming removed 0 bases at V and 3 bases at J, with 18 bases between. Germline V lookup: CDR1 MNHEY, CDR2 SVGEGT. The CDR3 has 18 amino acids. CDR3 region: CASSYSKEGTRNYNEQFF. CDR3 sequence (DNA): TGTGCCAGCAGTTACTCGAAGGAAGGGACACGAAACTACAATGAGCAGTTCTTC.

This clonotype was seen more than once but under ten times. This sequence joins TRBV29-1 and TRBJ2-3; 7 bases are shared with TRBD1. CDR1 and CDR2 from the germline V gene are SQVTM and ANQGSEA. The CDR3 has 13 residues. Germline trimming cut 3 bases from V and 1 base from J; bases unmatched to any gene: 1. CDR3 protein: CSVDGQGTDTQYF. The DNA for the CDR3 is TGCAGCGTTGATGGACAGGGCACAGATACGCAGTATTTT.

V usage is TRBV30 and J usage is TRBJ2-1, with D unclear. Germline CDR1 reads GTSNPN; CDR2 reads SVGIG (reference sequence). V was clipped by 0 bases and J by 7 bases, with 13 bases between them. This CDR3 comprises 14 residues. CDR3 in amino acids: CAWSVGQPRNEQFF. The CDR3 region has the DNA TGTGCCTGGAGTGTAGGGCAGCCAAGGAATGAGCAGTTCTTC.

The CDR3 loop is CASSQASGGVETQYF. The DNA of the CDR3 is TGTGCCAGCAGCCAAGCTAGCGGGGGGGTTGAGACCCAGTACTTC. The chain couples TRBV4-2 to TRBJ2-5; 12 positions match TRBD2. This CDR3 contains 15 residues. With V trimmed by 1 base and J by 5 bases, 2 bases remained unmatched. Germline lookup yields CDR1 LGHNA and CDR2 YNFKEQ.

The chain joins TRBV9 to TRBJ1-2, with 7 bases identical to TRBD1. V lost 4 bases to trimming and J lost 4 bases; unmatched junction nucleotides: 4. CDR1 is SGDLS and CDR2 is YYNGEE in the germline V gene. This CDR3 spans 13 amino acids. CDR3: CASSSGQPYGYTF. Here the CDR3 DNA reads TGTGCCAGCAGCTCGGGACAGCCCTATGGCTACACCTTC.

This clonotype was recorded only once. The chain uses TRBV5-1 and TRBJ1-1; possible D gene TRBD1, 5 bases. Germline CDR1 is SGHRS and CDR2 is YFSETQ. The CDR3 totals 13 residues. V was trimmed by 4 bases and J by 4 bases, leaving 11 bases between them. The CDR3 coding sequence is TGCGCCAGCAGCCACGGGGACGTCACTGAAGCTTTCTTT. It specifies CASSHGDVTEAFF.

The chain recombines TRBV10-3 with TRBJ2-7; D gene unclear. V was shortened by 5 bases and J by 3 bases, with 11 bases between the two germline ends. The CDR3 is 13 residues long. CDR1 is ENHRY and CDR2 is SYGVKD in the germline V gene. CDR3 sequence: CAISHQNIYEQYF. CDR3 coding DNA: TGTGCCATCAGTCATCAGAACATCTACGAGCAGTACTTC.

This clonotype was observed a few times. V is TRBV18 and J is TRBJ1-4; D is perhaps TRBD1 (5 bases). Germline lookup yields CDR1 KGHSH and CDR2 LQKENI. With 6 bases removed from V and 0 bases from J, the gap between germline ends came to 20 bases. CDR3 length: 18 residues. CDR3 nucleotides: TGTGCCAGCTCCACTCAGGGAACCCAAGTTGCAACTAATGAAAAACTGTTTTTT. Its translation: CASSTQGTQVATNEKLFF.

In this sample, this clonotype turned up once. The chain carries TRBV20-1 and TRBJ2-7; 7 bases match TRBD2. This CDR3 comprises 12 residues. V lost 2 bases to trimming and J lost 11 bases; unmatched junction nucleotides: 9. Germline values: CDR1 DFQATT, CDR2 SNEGSKA (reference sequence). Here the CDR3 reads CSARRGGSIEYF. DNA for the CDR3: TGCAGTGCTAGACGGGGCGGGAGTATTGAGTACTTC.

This clonotype was observed a handful of times. The chain is built from TRBV20-1 and TRBJ2-3; D uncertain. This CDR3 contains 13 residues. Germline-derived CDR1 and CDR2 are DFQATT and SNEGSKA (reference sequence). V lost 5 bases and J 3 bases, leaving 12 bases between the germline ends. CDR3 bases: TGCAGTGCTGACGGACCCCGAACAGATACGCAGTATTTT. The encoded protein is CSADGPRTDTQYF.

The gene calls are TRBV12-3 or TRBV12-4 and TRBJ1-4, with D hard to call. The V end was cut by 3 bases, the J end by 8 bases, with 16 bases between. The CDR3 consists of 15 residues. As DNA, the CDR3 is TGTGCCAGCAGTTTCTCGGCGGGGTTCGACGAAAAACTGTTTTTT. This gives the protein CASSFSAGFDEKLFF.

This clonotype has just a few counts. The gene calls are TRBV7-2 and TRBJ2-7; unclear D gene. The CDR3 length is 16 residues. The germline gives CDR1 SGHTA, CDR2 FQGNSA. The ends were cut back, 5 bases at V and 0 bases at J, with 17 bases in the middle. The CDR3, as DNA: TGTGCCAGCAGCCCTCGCGTAGGCAAAAGCTCCTACGAGCAGTACTTC. This sequence encodes CASSPRVGKSSYEQYF.

CDR3 in amino acids: CASSLVGQGSEQYF. The CDR3 nucleotides read TGTGCCAGCAGCTTAGTGGGACAGGGAAGCGAGCAGTACTTC. The chain couples TRBV7-9 to TRBJ2-7, with TRBD1 matching 9 bases. This CDR3 spans 14 amino acids. Germline CDR1 is SEHNR and CDR2 is FQNEAQ (reference sequence). Trimming cost V 1 base and J 6 bases; bases outside gene matches: 4.

This clonotype was recorded a few times. The chain combines TRBV7-6 with TRBJ2-2, with no clear D. CDR1 is SGHVS, CDR2 FNYEAQ, per germline. V gave up 5 bases and J gave up 6 bases, with 7 bases separating them. The CDR3 length is 12 residues. Here the CDR3 DNA reads TGTGCCAGCAGCCACTCGGCCGGGGAGCTGTTTTTT. Protein sequence: CASSHSAGELFF.

The chain carries TRBV6-1 and TRBJ1-1, with TRBD1 matching over 7 bases. Trimming took 5 bases from V and 4 from J; bases not matched to a gene: 4. Per the germline V gene, CDR1 is MNHNS and CDR2 is SASEGT. The CDR3 totals 13 residues. The CDR3 DNA reads TGTGCCAGCAGTACAGGGGCCGTCACTGAAGCTTTCTTT. Protein: CASSTGAVTEAFF.

The chain recombines TRBV20-1 with TRBJ2-1; 13 bases are a match to TRBD2. CDR1 and CDR2 (germline): DFQATT, SNEGSKA (reference sequence). This CDR3 spans 15 amino acids. V shed 0 bases and J 9 bases; nucleotides not matched to a gene: 5. The CDR3: CSARDGTSGTGEQFF. For the CDR3, the DNA is TGCAGTGCTAGAGATGGGACTAGCGGGACGGGTGAGCAGTTCTTC.

V and J are TRBV7-9 and TRBJ2-7; D not resolved. The germline V and J ends were trimmed by 2 bases and 2 bases, with 7 bases remaining between them. The CDR3 is made up of 13 amino acids. Germline CDR1 SEHNR, CDR2 FQNEAQ (reference sequence). The CDR3 DNA is TGTGCCAGCAGCTTACCGGCGACCTACGAGCAGTACTTC. Translated: CASSLPATYEQYF.

This clonotype appeared many times. This chain links TRBV12-3 or TRBV12-4 with TRBJ1-1; 10 positions agree with TRBD1. V shed 5 bases and J 4 bases; nucleotides not matched to a gene: 7. The CDR3 spans 15 residues. The CDR3 loop is CASSKRQGAVTEAFF. CDR3 coding DNA: TGTGCCAGCAGTAAACGACAGGGGGCGGTCACTGAAGCTTTCTTT.

This clonotype was observed a few times. The chain carries TRBV10-3 and TRBJ2-5, with 8 bases fitting TRBD1. The CDR3 runs to 14 residues. The germline V gene has CDR1 ENHRY and CDR2 SYGVKD. V lost 3 bases and J lost 7; bases outside the gene matches: 7. This chain's CDR3 is CAISDNAGGLTQYF. DNA of the CDR3: TGTGCCATCAGTGATAATGCAGGGGGCTTGACCCAGTACTTC.